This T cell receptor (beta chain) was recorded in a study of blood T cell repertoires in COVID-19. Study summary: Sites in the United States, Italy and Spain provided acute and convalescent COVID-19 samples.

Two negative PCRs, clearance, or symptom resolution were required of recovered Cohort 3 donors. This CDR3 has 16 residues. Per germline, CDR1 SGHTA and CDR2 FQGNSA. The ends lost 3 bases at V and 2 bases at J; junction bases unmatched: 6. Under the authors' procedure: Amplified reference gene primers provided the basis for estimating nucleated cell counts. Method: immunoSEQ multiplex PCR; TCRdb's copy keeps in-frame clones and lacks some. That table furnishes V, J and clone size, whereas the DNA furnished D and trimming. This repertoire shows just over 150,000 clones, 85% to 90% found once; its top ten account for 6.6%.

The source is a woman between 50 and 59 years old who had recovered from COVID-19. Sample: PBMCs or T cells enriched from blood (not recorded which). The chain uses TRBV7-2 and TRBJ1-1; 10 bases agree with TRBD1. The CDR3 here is CASSFWDRGQNTEAFF. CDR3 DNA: TGTGCCAGCAGCTTCTGGGACAGGGGCCAAAACACTGAAGCTTTCTTT.